The present T cell receptor beta chain was sequenced within a study of cytomegalovirus exposure and HLA in healthy donors. Primers for the PCR totalled 60 Vbeta and 13 Jbeta. Method: immunoSEQ multiplex PCR; TCRdb's copy keeps in-frame clones and lacks some. This table has around 87,000 clones, 81% appearing once. Study results and caveats: For TCR beta chains, V- and J-gene trimming was later linked to a missense DCLRE1C variant. Confirmation in vitro established that a few CMV-associated chains were specific for CMV antigens. The study dropped some indistinguishable V segments, TRBV6-2 and TRBV6-3 among them. The study found most TCR sequences rare, yet found some public TCRs in many donors.

The CDR3 contains 11 residues. Germline-derived CDR1 and CDR2 are DFQATT and SNEGSKA (reference sequence). The V end lost 6 bases, the J end lost 6 bases, and 9 bases lay between the germline ends. A word on this clone: What it binds is unknown.

The sequenced material came from PBMCs. This chain uses TRBV20-1 with TRBJ2-1; maybe TRBD1 (6 bases). The sequence was collected from a girl aged 2-15 years in good health and CMV-seropositive. CDR3 amino acids: CSADRFNEQFF. In DNA, the CDR3 is TGCAGTGCAGACAGGTTCAATGAGCAGTTCTTC.